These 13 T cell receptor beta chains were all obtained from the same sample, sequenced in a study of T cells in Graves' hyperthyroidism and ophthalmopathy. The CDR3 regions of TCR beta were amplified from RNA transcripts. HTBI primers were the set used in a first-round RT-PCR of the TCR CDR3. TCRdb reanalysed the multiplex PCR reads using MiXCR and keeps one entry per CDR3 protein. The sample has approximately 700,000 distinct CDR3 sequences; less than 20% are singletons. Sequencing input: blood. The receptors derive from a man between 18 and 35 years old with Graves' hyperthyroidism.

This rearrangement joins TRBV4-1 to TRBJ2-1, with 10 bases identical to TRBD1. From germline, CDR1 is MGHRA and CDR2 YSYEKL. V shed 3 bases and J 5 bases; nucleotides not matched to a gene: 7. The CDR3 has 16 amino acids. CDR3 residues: CASSHRQGAPHNEQFF. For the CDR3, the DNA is TGCGCCAGCAGCCATCGACAGGGGGCCCCGCACAATGAGCAGTTCTTC.

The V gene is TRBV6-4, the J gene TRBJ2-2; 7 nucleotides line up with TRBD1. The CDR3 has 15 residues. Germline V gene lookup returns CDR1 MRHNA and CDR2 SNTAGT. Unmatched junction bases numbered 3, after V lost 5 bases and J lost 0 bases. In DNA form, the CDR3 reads TGTGCCAGCAGTCCACAGGGGCCGAACACCGGGGAGCTGTTTTTT. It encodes CASSPQGPNTGELFF.

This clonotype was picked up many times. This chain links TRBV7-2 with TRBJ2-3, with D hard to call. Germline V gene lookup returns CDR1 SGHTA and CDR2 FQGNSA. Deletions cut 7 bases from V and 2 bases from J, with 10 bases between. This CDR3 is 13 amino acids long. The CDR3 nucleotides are TGTGCCAGCACCCTTAGCCCCACAGATACGCAGTATTTT. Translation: CASTLSPTDTQYF.

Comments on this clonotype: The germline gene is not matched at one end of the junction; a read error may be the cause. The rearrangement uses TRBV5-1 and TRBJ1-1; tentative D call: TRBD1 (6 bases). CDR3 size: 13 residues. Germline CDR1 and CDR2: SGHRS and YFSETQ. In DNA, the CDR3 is TGCACCAGCAGCTGGGGACAGAACACTGAAGCTTTCTTT. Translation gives CTSSWGQNTEAFF.

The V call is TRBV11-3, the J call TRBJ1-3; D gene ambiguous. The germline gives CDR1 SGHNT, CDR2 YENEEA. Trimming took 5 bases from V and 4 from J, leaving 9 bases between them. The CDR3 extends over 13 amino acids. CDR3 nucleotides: TGTGCCAGCAGCCCCGACGGCGGAAACACCATATATTTT. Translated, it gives CASSPDGGNTIYF.

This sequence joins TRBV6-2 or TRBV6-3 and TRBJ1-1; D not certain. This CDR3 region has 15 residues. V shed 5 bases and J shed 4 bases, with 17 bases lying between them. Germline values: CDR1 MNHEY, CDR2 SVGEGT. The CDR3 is CASSQQRRGITEAFF. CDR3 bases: TGTGCCAGCAGTCAACAGCGGCGGGGAATCACTGAAGCTTTCTTT.

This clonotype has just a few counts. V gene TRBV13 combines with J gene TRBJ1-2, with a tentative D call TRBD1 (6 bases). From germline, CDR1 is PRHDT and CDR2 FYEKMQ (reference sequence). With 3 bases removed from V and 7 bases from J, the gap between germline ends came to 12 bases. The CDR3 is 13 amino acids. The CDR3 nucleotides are TGTGCCAGCAGCTTGACAGGTTCGGGTGGCTACACCTTC. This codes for CASSLTGSGGYTF.

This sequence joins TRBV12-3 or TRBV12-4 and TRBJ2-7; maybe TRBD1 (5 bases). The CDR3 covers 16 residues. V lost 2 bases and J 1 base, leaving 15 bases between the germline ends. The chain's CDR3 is CASSLYLTGRSYEQYF. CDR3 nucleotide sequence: TGTGCCAGCAGTTTATATCTCACAGGCCGATCCTACGAGCAGTACTTC.

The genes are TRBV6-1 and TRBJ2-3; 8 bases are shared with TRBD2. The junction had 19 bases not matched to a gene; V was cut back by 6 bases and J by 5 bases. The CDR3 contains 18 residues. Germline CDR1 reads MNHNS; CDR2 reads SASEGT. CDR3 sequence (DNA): TGTGCCAGCAGCGTGAGCCCCAGGAGCGGGAGAGGGAAAGATACGCAGTATTTT. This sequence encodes CASSVSPRSGRGKDTQYF.

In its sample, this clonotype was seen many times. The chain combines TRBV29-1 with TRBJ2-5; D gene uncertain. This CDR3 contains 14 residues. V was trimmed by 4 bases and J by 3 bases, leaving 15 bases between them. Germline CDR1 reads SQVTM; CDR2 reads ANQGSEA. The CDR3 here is CSVVTQALKETQYF. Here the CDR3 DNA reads TGCAGCGTTGTCACCCAGGCCCTTAAAGAGACCCAGTACTTC.

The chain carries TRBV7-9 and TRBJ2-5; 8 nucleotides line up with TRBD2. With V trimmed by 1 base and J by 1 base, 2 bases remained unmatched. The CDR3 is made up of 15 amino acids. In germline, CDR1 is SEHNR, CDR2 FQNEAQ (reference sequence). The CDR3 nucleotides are TGTGCCAGCAGCTTAGGGACTAGCCCCCAAGAGACCCAGTACTTC. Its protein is CASSLGTSPQETQYF. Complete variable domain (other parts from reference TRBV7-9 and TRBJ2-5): DTGVSQNPRHKITKRGQNVTFRCDPISEHNRLYWYRQTLGQGPEFLTYFQNEAQLEKSRLLSDRFSAERPKGSFSTLEIQRTEQGDSAMYLCASSLGTSPQETQYFGPGTRLLVL.

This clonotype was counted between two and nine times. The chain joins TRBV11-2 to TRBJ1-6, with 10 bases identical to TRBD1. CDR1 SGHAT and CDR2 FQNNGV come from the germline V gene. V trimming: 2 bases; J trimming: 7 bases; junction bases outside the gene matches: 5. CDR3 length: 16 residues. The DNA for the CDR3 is TGTGCCAGCAGCTTAAGGGACAGGGGTTCAAATTCACCCCTCCACTTT. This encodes CASSLRDRGSNSPLHF.

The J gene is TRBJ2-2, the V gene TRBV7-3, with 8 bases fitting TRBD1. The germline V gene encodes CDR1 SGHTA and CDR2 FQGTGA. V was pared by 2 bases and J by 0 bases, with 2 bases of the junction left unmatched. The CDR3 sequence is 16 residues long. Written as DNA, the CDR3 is TGTGCCAGCAGCTTACAGGGGGCGGCGAACACCGGGGAGCTGTTTTTT. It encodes CASSLQGAANTGELFF.